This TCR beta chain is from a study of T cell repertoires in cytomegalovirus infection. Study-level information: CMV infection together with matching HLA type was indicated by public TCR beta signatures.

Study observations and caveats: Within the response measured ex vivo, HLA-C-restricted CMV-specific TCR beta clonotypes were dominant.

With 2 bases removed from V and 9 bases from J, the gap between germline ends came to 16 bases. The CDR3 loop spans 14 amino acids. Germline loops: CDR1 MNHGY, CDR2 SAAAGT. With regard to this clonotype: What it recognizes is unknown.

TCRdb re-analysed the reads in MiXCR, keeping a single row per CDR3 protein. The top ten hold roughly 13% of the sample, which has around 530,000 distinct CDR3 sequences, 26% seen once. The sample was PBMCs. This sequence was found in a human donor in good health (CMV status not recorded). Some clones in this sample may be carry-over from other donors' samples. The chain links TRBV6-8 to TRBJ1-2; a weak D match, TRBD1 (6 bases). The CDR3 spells CASSYRTGIRRYTF. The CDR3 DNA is TGTGCCAGCAGTTACAGAACAGGGATCAGACGCTACACCTTC.